This is a list of T cell receptor beta chains from one sample in a study of blood T cell repertoires in COVID-19. Assay: immunoSEQ multiplex PCR; the TCRdb copy retains only in-frame clones and omits some. Of 86,000 or so clones in the sample, more than 60% were seen once. Material: peripheral blood. The receptors here all came from a man between 65 and 80 years old with acute or convalescent COVID-19. Each CDR3 is given with its conserved first and last residue. Each record gives: V gene, J gene, clone size, D gene, CDR3 DNA, CDR3 protein. D genes are given only for firm matches. The size field is filled for only some rows; it gives once, few, many or a size class.

TRBV27,TRBJ2-5,-,-,TGTGCCAGCAGAAAGGACAGATGGGAGACCCAGTACTTC,CASRKDRWETQYF
TRBV25-1,TRBJ2-2,-,-,TGTGCCAGCAGTGAAAGCGGGACAGGATACACCGGGGAGCTGTTTTTT,CASSESGTGYTGELFF
TRBV5-6,TRBJ1-2,few,-,TGTGCCAGCAGCTTGGGTCGCGGTGCCGTTGGCTACACCTTC,CASSLGRGAVGYTF
TRBV6-5,TRBJ1-2,once,-,TGTGCCAGCAGTTATGGCCAGTACTATGGCTACACCTTC,CASSYGQYYGYTF
TRBV2,TRBJ2-3,-,TRBD1,TGTGCCAGCAGTGAGGACAGGGCCACAGATACGCAGTATTTT,CASSEDRATDTQYF
TRBV2,TRBJ1-2,-,-,TGTGCCAGCGACATGAATGCTCTTGGCGATGGCTACACCTTC,CASDMNALGDGYTF
TRBV2,TRBJ2-7,-,TRBD2,TGTGCCAGCAGTGAGACTAGCGGGGCTGAATACGAGCAGTACTTC,CASSETSGAEYEQYF
TRBV15,TRBJ2-6,-,-,TGTGCCACCAGCGGCAGGGGTTCTGGGGCCAACGTCCTGACTTTC,CATSGRGSGANVLTF
TRBV19,TRBJ2-6,-,TRBD1,TGTGCCAGTAGTATCGGACAGGGAGAGTGGGGGGCCAACGTCCTGACTTTC,CASSIGQGEWGANVLTF
TRBV5-5,TRBJ2-6,-,-,TGTGCCAGCAGCCACCTAGCCTCTGGGGCCAACGTCCTGACTTTC,CASSHLASGANVLTF
TRBV27,TRBJ1-6,-,-,TGTGCCAGCACCCTAGGCCCAAATTCACCCCTCCACTTT,CASTLGPNSPLHF
TRBV29-1,TRBJ1-4,-,TRBD1,TGCAGCGCATTGGACAGGGATGAAAAACTGTTTTTT,CSALDRDEKLFF
TRBV28,TRBJ1-1,-,TRBD1,TGTGCCAGCCGGACAGGGGGCGACACTGAAGCTTTCTTT,CASRTGGDTEAFF
TRBV6-2/TRBV6-3,TRBJ1-5,few,TRBD1,TGTGCCAGCAGTGAGGGGGCGGGTAATCAGCCCCAGCATTTT,CASSEGAGNQPQHF
TRBV7-2,TRBJ2-3,-,-,TGTGCCAGCAGCCAGGGTGGGGAGGACACAGATACGCAGTATTTT,CASSQGGEDTDTQYF
TRBV15,TRBJ1-5,-,-,TGTGCCACCAGCAGAGAGGCTTATAGCAATCAGCCCCAGCATTTT,CATSREAYSNQPQHF
TRBV10-2,TRBJ2-1,once,-,TGCGCCAGCAGTAGTAGAATAGGCGGTACCTACAATGAGCAGTTCTTC,CASSSRIGGTYNEQFF
TRBV2,TRBJ1-4,-,TRBD1,TGTGCCAGCAGTGGACAGGGGGCTAATGAAAAACTGTTTTTT,CASSGQGANEKLFF
TRBV5-1,TRBJ1-4,-,TRBD1,TGCGCCAGCAGCCGGATGACAGGGGGAAATGAAAAACTGTTTTTT,CASSRMTGGNEKLFF
TRBV27,TRBJ1-3,-,TRBD1,TGTGCCAGCAGTCCCACCCCCGACAGGGGTGGAAACACCATATATTTT,CASSPTPDRGGNTIYF
TRBV5-6,TRBJ1-4,-,-,TGTGCCAGCAGCACAGGTGCAACTAATGAAAAACTGTTTTTT,CASSTGATNEKLFF
TRBV6-2/TRBV6-3,TRBJ2-6,once,TRBD1,TGTGCCAGCAGTACAGGGGGTGCTAACTCTGGGGCCAACGTCCTGACTTTC,CASSTGGANSGANVLTF
TRBV11-2,TRBJ2-5,-,-,TGTGCCAGCAGCTCCCCGAACAGCGGCGTACAAGAGACCCAGTACTTC,CASSSPNSGVQETQYF
TRBV23-1,TRBJ2-5,-,-,TGCGCCAGCACTCGGGGATTTGACCAAGAGACCCAGTACTTC,CASTRGFDQETQYF
TRBV20-1,TRBJ1-3,-,-,TGCAGTGCTAGAATGGGAGACACCATATATTTT,CSARMGDTIYF
TRBV28,TRBJ1-2,-,-,TGTGCCAGCAGTCCCGGGACTAACTATGGCTACACCTTC,CASSPGTNYGYTF
TRBV2,TRBJ1-5,-,-,TGTGCCAGCAGTGATTCGGCAGGGAAAGATCAGCCCCAGCATTTT,CASSDSAGKDQPQHF
TRBV4-1,TRBJ1-2,-,-,TGCGCCAGCAGCCATACAGGGTCTAATGGCTACACCTTC,CASSHTGSNGYTF
TRBV28,TRBJ1-5,-,-,TGTGCCAGCAGTTCAACCCACAGGTTAGGCAATCAGCCCCAGCATTTT,CASSSTHRLGNQPQHF
TRBV6-5,TRBJ2-5,-,TRBD2,TGTGCCAGCAGTCCCGGGACTATGGGGACCCAGTACTTC,CASSPGTMGTQYF
TRBV5-1,TRBJ2-3,-,TRBD2,TGCGCCAGCACAAACGGGGGGAATGCAGATACGCAGTATTTT,CASTNGGNADTQYF
TRBV27,TRBJ1-6,-,TRBD1,TGTGCCAGCGGACTCCGTGACAGGGGTGCACCCCTCCACTTT,CASGLRDRGAPLHF
TRBV15,TRBJ2-1,-,-,TGTGCCACCAGCAAGCCTGAGCTTATCTCTTACAATGAGCAGTTCTTC,CATSKPELISYNEQFF
TRBV5-6,TRBJ2-5,-,TRBD2,TGTGCCAGCAGCCTGGTTCTCGCGGGGGGGCCGGCGGGACAAGAGACCCAGTACTTC,CASSLVLAGGPAGQETQYF
TRBV10-3,TRBJ1-2,-,TRBD1,TGTGCCATCAGTGGGACCCATGACAGGGACGGCGGCTACACCTTC,CAISGTHDRDGGYTF
TRBV4-1,TRBJ1-2,-,-,TGCGCCAGCAGCCAAGATCAGGTTTCCTATGGCTACACCTTC,CASSQDQVSYGYTF
TRBV4-1,TRBJ2-1,-,-,TGCGCCAGCAGCCAAGCCTTTCCTGACATTACCTACAATGAGCAGTTCTTC,CASSQAFPDITYNEQFF
TRBV15,TRBJ1-4,once,TRBD1,TGTGCCACCAGCAGAGATTTAGGGACAGCTAATGAAAAACTGTTTTTT,CATSRDLGTANEKLFF
TRBV5-1,TRBJ2-2,-,TRBD1,TGCGCCAGCAGCCACGGACAGGGGAGGACCGGGGAGCTGTTTTTT,CASSHGQGRTGELFF
TRBV18,TRBJ1-5,-,-,TGTGCCAGCTCACCAGGGCTCAATCAGCCCCAGCATTTT,CASSPGLNQPQHF